This TCR beta chain was recovered during a study of CD8 T cells in Susac syndrome. Sequencing of TCR beta drew on CD8+ and CD4+ T cells from blood. Trimming left V 5 bases short and J 2 bases short, with 21 bases between. The CDR3 has 17 residues. After extraction with the RNeasy kit, 0.5 to 1 ug of the RNA was reverse transcribed using random hexamers. immunoSEQ multiplex PCR amplified TCR beta CDR3 across 54 Vbeta, 13 Jbeta. TCRdb reanalysed the immunoSEQ multiplex PCR reads using MiXCR and keeps one entry per CDR3 protein. The sample lists about 52,000 distinct CDR3 sequences, roughly 93% occurring once.

The chain links TRBV12-3 or TRBV12-4 to TRBJ1-1; D is possibly TRBD1 (5 bases). This receptor was obtained from a human donor with multiple sclerosis. Source material: CD8+ T cells from PBMCs. In DNA, the CDR3 is TGTGCCAGCAGTCCTATCGGGGATAAAGGGGTAAACACTGAAGCTTTCTTT. It codes for CASSPIGDKGVNTEAFF.